This TCR beta chain was documented in a study of beta chain features in type 1 diabetes. Study in general: Across the samples, approximately 110,000,000 sorted cells were examined in total.

V dropped 6 bases and J dropped 4; count of bases not matched to a gene: 6. Per the germline V gene, CDR1 is MNHNY and CDR2 is SVGAGI (reference sequence). The CDR3 sequence is 14 residues long. The study reverse transcribed the entire isolated RNA, so it sequenced expressed TCRB transcripts. Sequencing was performed with immunoSEQ multiplex PCR; in TCRdb, only in-frame clones are kept and a portion is missing. The sample lists around 340,000 clones; roughly 21% were seen once. Findings and caveats of the study: Type 1 diabetes patients showed a moderate but significant shortening of TCRB CDR3s in all four CD4+ subsets. HLA effects on TCRB rearrangement stayed unresolved here.

It was via CD45RO/CCR7/CD25/CD127/CD95/CD27 that CD4+ naive, central memory, regulatory and stem cell-like memory cells were sorted. The sample holds a few counts of this clone. Its antigen is not identified. Sample: naive CD4+ T cells from blood. The origin of this receptor is a woman under 30 in good health. This rearrangement joins TRBV6-6 to TRBJ2-7, with TRBD2 matching over 10 bases. CDR3 region: CASRPGTSVYEQYF. The CDR3, as DNA: TGTGCCAGCAGGCCCGGGACTAGCGTTTACGAGCAGTACTTC.